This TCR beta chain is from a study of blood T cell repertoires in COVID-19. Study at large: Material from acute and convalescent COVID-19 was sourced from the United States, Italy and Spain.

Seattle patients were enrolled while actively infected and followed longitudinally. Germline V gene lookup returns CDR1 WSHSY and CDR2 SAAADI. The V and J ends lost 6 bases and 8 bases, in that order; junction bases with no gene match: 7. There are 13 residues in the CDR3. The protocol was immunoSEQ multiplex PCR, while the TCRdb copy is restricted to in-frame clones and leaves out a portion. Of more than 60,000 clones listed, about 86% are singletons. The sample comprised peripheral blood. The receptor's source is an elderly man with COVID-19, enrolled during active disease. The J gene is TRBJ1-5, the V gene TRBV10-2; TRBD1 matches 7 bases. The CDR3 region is CASSLDRLEPQHF. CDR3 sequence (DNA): TGCGCCAGCAGCCTGGACAGGTTAGAGCCCCAGCATTTT.